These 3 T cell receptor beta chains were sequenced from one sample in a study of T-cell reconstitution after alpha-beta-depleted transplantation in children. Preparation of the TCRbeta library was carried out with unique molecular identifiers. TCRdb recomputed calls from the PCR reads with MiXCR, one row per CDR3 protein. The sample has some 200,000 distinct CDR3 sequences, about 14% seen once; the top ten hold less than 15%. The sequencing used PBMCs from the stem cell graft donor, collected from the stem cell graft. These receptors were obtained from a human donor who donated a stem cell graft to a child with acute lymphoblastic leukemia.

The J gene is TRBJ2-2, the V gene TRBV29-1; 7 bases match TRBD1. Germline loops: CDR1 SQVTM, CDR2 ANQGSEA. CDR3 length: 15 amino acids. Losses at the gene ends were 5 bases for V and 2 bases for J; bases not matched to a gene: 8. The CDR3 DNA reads TGCAGCGTTTCCGGGACAGAGGATAACACCGGGGAGCTGTTTTTT. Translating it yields CSVSGTEDNTGELFF.

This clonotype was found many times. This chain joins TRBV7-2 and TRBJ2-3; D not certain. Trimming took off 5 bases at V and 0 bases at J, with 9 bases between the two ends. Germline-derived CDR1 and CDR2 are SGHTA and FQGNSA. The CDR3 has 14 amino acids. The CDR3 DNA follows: TGTGCCAGCAGCCTTGGGCCAAGCACAGATACGCAGTATTTT. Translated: CASSLGPSTDTQYF.

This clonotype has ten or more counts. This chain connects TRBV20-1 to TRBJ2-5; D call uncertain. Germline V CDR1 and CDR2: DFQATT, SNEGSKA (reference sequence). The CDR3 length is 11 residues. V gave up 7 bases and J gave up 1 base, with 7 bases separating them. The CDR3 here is CSGTVQETQYF. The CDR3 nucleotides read TGCAGTGGAACGGTCCAAGAGACCCAGTACTTC.